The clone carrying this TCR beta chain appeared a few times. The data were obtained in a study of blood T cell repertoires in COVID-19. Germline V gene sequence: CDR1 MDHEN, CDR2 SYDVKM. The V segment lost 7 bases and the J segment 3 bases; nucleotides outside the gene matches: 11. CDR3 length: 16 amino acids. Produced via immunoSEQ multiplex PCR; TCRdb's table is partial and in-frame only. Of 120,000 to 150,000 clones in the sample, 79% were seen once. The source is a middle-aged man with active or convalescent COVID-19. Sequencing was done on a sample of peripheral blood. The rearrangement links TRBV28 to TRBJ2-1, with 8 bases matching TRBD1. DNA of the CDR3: TGTGCCAGCACCAAGCTACCGGGACAGGTCTACAATGAGCAGTTCTTC. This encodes CASTKLPGQVYNEQFF. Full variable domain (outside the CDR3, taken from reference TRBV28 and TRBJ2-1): DVKVTQSSRYLVKRTGEKVFLECVQDMDHENMFWYRQDPGLGLRLIYFSYDVKMKEKGDIPEGYSVSREKKERFSLILESASTNQTSMYLCASTKLPGQVYNEQFFGPGTRLTVL.